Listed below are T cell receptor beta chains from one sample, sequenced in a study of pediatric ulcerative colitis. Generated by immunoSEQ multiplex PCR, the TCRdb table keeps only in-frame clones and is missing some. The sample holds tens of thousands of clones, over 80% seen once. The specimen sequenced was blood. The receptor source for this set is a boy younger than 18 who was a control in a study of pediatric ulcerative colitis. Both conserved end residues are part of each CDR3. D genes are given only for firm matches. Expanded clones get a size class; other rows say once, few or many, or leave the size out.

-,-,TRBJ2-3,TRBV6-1,TGTGCCAGCAGCCATACAGATACGCAGTATTTT,CASSHTDTQYF
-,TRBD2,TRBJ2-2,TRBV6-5,TGTGCCAGCAGTTATCTAGCGGGAGAACCCGGGGAGCTGTTTTTT,CASSYLAGEPGELFF
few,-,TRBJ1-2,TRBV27,TGTGCCAGCAGTCCAAGGCGAAATGTCGGCTACACCTTC,CASSPRRNVGYTF
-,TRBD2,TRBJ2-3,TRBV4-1,TGCGCCAGCAGCCAGGAGGGACTAGCTATAGATACGCAGTATTTT,CASSQEGLAIDTQYF
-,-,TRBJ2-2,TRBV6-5,TGTGCCAGCACAAAAGGCGGGAACACCGGGGAGCTGTTTTTT,CASTKGGNTGELFF
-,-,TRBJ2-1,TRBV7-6,TGTGCCAGCAGCAGGGTCGGGGGCGGCAATGAGCAGTTCTTC,CASSRVGGGNEQFF
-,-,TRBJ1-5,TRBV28,TGTGCCAGCACCCTCTCGGGGGATATGAAGCCCCAGCATTTT,CASTLSGDMKPQHF
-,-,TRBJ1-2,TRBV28,TGTGCCAGCAGTTTATGGGACGGGACAAACACTTATGGCTACACCTTC,CASSLWDGTNTYGYTF
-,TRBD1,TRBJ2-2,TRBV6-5,TGTGCCAGCAGGGAGACAGGGACCGGGGAGCTGTTTTTT,CASRETGTGELFF
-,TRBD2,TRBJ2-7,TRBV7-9,TGTGCCAGCAGCTTAGGTAATAGCGGGAACTACTACGAGCAGTACTTC,CASSLGNSGNYYEQYF
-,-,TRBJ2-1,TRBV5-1,TGCGCCAGCAGCTTGGCCGGGGTAGAGAATGAGCAGTTCTTC,CASSLAGVENEQFF
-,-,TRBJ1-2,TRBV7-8,TGTGCCAGCAGCTTAGCGCTCGTAAATTCGCTCTCTGGCTACACCTTC,CASSLALVNSLSGYTF
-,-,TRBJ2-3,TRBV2,TGTGCCAGCAGGCCAGGACAGTCGAGCACAGATACGCAGTATTTT,CASRPGQSSTDTQYF
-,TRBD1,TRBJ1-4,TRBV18,TGTGCCAGCTCACCTCCCTGGACAGGGGGAGGAACTAATGAAAAACTGTTTTTT,CASSPPWTGGGTNEKLFF
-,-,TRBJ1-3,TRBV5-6,TGTGCCAGCAGCTTGGTCCCGACAGGTACTGGAAACACCATATATTTT,CASSLVPTGTGNTIYF
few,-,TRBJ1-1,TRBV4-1,TGCGCCAGCAGCCATTCATTAGGGGTCCGTATGAACACTGAAGCTTTCTTT,CASSHSLGVRMNTEAFF
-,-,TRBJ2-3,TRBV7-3,TGTGCCAGCAGCTTAGTGGGGCACACAGATACGCAGTATTTT,CASSLVGHTDTQYF
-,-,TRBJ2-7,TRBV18,TGTGCCAGCTCACCACCGGGTTGGGAAAACCCCTACGAGCAGTACTTC,CASSPPGWENPYEQYF
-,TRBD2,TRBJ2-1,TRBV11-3,TGTGCCAGCAGCCGGGGCGGGGGCTCCTACAATGAGCAGTTCTTC,CASSRGGGSYNEQFF
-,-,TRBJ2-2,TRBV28,TGTGCCAGTCCAGCTGACACCGGGGAGCTGTTTTTT,CASPADTGELFF
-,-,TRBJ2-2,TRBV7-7,TGTGCCAGCAGCTCAGAGCCCAAGCACACCGGGGAGCTGTTTTTT,CASSSEPKHTGELFF
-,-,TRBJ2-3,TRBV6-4,TGTGCCAGCAGAGAGGGGGACGACACAGATACGCAGTATTTT,CASREGDDTDTQYF
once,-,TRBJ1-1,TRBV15,TGTGCCACCAGCGGCCCCAGTTCAGGGCAGAACACTGAAGCTTTCTTT,CATSGPSSGQNTEAFF
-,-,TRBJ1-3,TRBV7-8,TGTGCCAGCAGCTTAGCAGCGGACTCTGGAAACACCATATATTTT,CASSLAADSGNTIYF
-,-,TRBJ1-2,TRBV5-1,TGCGCCAGCAGCTTGGGCGACAGCAACTATGGCTACACCTTC,CASSLGDSNYGYTF
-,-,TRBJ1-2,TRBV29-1,TGCAGCGTTGGTGCTAACTATGGCTACACCTTC,CSVGANYGYTF
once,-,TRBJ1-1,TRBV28,TGTGCCAGCAGTTTGGAGGGGCTGGGCACTGAAGCTTTCTTT,CASSLEGLGTEAFF
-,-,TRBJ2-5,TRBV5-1,TGCGCCAGCAGCAAACAGGTTGGCCAAGAGACCCAGTACTTC,CASSKQVGQETQYF
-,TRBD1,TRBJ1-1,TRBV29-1,TGCAGCGCCCAGGGGGGGCGGTACACTGAAGCTTTCTTT,CSAQGGRYTEAFF
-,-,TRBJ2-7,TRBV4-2,TGTGCCAGCAGCCAATACTTGTTCAGTACCAACTCCTACGAGCAGTACTTC,CASSQYLFSTNSYEQYF
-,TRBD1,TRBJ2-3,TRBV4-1,TGCGCCAGCAGCCAGACAGGGCTACCAACAGATACGCAGTATTTT,CASSQTGLPTDTQYF
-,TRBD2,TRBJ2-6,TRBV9,TGTGCCAGCAGCGCGGGCCCGGGACTAGCGGGAGTTGGGGCCAACGTCCTGACTTTC,CASSAGPGLAGVGANVLTF
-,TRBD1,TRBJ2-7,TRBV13,TGTGCCAGCAGCGCCGGACAGGGGACAGGATACGAGCAGTACTTC,CASSAGQGTGYEQYF
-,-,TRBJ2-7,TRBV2,TGTGCCAGCAAAGAGCAAGGACAAGGCTACGAGCAGTACTTC,CASKEQGQGYEQYF
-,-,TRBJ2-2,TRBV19,TGTGCCAGTAGTCCCCAGGGTCTTAGCGGGGAGCTGTTTTTT,CASSPQGLSGELFF
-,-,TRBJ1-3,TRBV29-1,TGCAGCGTTTACGCCGTCGGAAACACCATATATTTT,CSVYAVGNTIYF
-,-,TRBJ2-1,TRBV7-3,TGTGCCAGCAGCGACTACAATGAGCAGTTCTTC,CASSDYNEQFF
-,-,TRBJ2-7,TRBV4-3,TGCGCCAGCAGCTATGCGCTGGGGGGATACGAGCAGTACTTC,CASSYALGGYEQYF
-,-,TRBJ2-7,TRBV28,TGTGCCAGCAGTTCCCGCCGGGGATTCCTCTACGAGCAGTACTTC,CASSSRRGFLYEQYF
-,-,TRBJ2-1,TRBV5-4,TGTGCCAGCAGCTTGTACGGTTACAATGAGCAGTTCTTC,CASSLYGYNEQFF
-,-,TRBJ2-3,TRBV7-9,TGTGCCAGCAGCCAAGCAGACGGGGACACAGATACGCAGTATTTT,CASSQADGDTDTQYF
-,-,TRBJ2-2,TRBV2,TGTGCCAATCAGGGGCTCGGCGGGGAGCTGTTTTTT,CANQGLGGELFF
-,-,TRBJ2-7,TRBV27,TGTGCCAGCAGTAAGAGCGCGACACCAGTCGCTTACGAGCAGTACTTC,CASSKSATPVAYEQYF
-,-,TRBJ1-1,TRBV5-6,TGTACCAGCAGCTCGGGAACGGGTTGGGACACTGAAGCTTTCTTT,CTSSSGTGWDTEAFF
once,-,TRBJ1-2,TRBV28,TGTGCCAGCAGTTCGTCCGGGACACCACTTAACTATGGCTACACCTTC,CASSSSGTPLNYGYTF
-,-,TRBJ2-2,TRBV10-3,TGTGCCATCAGTGCAACGGGCTACTTCACCGGGGAGCTGTTTTTT,CAISATGYFTGELFF
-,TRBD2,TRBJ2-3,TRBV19,TGTGCCAGTAGTATTGCTAGCGGGGGCCTCAGCACAGATACGCAGTATTTT,CASSIASGGLSTDTQYF
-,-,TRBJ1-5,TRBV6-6,TGTGCCAGCAGGCCTCGACAGGCTGATCAGCCCCAGCATTTT,CASRPRQADQPQHF
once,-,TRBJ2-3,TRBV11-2,TGTGCCAGCAGCCAGAACCGTGGGCCAAATACGCAGTATTTT,CASSQNRGPNTQYF
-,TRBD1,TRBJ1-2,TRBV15,TGTGCCACCAGCCTAGGGGGCGCGAACTATGGCTACACCTTC,CATSLGGANYGYTF
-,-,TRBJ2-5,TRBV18,TGTGCCAGCTCACCAGAATACCAAGAGACCCAGTACTTC,CASSPEYQETQYF
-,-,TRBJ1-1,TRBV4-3,TGCGCCAGCAGCCAAGATACCGCCGCTGAAGCTTTCTTT,CASSQDTAAEAFF
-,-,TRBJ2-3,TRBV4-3,TGCGCCAGCAGCACTACTAGGGCCACAGATACGCAGTATTTT,CASSTTRATDTQYF
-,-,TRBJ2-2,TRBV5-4,TGTGCCAGCAGCTTGTACTCAGGGGTCGGAACCGGGGAGCTGTTTTTT,CASSLYSGVGTGELFF
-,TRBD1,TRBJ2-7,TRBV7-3,TGTGCCAGCAGCCCCCAGACAGGGAACGAGCAGTACTTC,CASSPQTGNEQYF
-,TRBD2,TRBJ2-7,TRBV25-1,TGTGCCAGCAGGCTAGCGGGAGGGACCTACGAGCAGTACTTC,CASRLAGGTYEQYF
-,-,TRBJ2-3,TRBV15,TGTGCCACCAGCAGATCGGTCCCCGGGGGCGGTAGCACAGATACGCAGTATTTT,CATSRSVPGGGSTDTQYF
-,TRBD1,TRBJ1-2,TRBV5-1,TGCGCCAGCAGCTTGACGGCGACAGGGTCCTCTTATGGCTACACCTTC,CASSLTATGSSYGYTF
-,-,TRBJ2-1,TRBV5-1,TGCGCCAGCAGCTTACGCTCGCTGGATGAGCAGTTCTTC,CASSLRSLDEQFF
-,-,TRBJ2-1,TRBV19,TGTGCCAGTAGTTTTAGCGGCTACAATGAGCAGTTCTTC,CASSFSGYNEQFF